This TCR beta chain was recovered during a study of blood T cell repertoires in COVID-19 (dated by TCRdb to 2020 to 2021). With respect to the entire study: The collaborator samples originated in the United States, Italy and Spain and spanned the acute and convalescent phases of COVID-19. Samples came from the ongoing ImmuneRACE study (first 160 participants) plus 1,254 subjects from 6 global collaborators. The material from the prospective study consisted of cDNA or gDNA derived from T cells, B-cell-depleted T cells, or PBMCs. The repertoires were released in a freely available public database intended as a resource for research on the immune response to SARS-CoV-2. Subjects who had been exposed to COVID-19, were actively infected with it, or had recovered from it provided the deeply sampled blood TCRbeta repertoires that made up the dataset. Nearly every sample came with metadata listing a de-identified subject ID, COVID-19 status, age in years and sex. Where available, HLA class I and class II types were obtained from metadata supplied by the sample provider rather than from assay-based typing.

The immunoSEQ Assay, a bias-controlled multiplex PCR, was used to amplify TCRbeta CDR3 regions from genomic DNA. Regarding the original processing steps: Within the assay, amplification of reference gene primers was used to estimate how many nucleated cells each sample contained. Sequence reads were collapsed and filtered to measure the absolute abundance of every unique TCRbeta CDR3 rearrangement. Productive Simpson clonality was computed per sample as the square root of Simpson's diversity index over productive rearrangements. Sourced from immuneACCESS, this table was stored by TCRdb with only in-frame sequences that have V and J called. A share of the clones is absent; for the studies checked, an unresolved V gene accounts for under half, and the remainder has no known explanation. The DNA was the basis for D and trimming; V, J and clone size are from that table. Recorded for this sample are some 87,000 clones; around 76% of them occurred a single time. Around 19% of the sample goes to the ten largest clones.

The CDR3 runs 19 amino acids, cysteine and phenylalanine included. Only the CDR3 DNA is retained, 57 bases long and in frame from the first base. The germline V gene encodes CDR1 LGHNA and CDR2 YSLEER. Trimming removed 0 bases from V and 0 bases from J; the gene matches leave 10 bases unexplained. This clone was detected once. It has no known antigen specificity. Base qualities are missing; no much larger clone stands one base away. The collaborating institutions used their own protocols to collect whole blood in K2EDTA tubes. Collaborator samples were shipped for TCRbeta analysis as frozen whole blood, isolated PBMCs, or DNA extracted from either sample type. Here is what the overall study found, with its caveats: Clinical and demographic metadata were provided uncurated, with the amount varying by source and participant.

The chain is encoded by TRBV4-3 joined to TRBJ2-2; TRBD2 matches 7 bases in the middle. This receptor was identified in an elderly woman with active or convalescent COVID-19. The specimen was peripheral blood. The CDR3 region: CASSQDLIAGASNTGELFF. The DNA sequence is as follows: TGCGCCAGCAGCCAAGATCTCATCGCGGGAGCGTCGAACACCGGGGAGCTGTTTTTT.